Given below is one T cell receptor (beta chain) in context. This sample was included in a study of blood T cell repertoires in COVID-19. Study information: T cells, B-cell-depleted T cells, or PBMCs provided the cDNA or gDNA that served as material.

How the authors handled the data: Amplification from reference gene primers served as the basis for estimated nucleated cell counts. Some clones are missing from TCRdb's copy, which holds only in-frame ones; the method was immunoSEQ multiplex PCR. For V, J and clone size, that table is used; D and trimming come from the DNA. The sample carries about 100,000 clones, roughly 92% recorded once. Germline V gene data show CDR1 as SNHLY and CDR2 as FYNNEI. The CDR3 totals 15 residues. V shed 6 bases and J shed 4 bases, with 16 bases lying between them. The source is a man between 65 and 80 years old with acute or convalescent COVID-19. This sequence joins TRBV2 and TRBJ1-3; weak D call: TRBD1 (6 bases). The sample consisted of peripheral blood. The CDR3 region has the DNA TGTGCCAGCAGAGGGACACTCGGTAGAGGAAACACCATATATTTT. Translating gives CASRGTLGRGNTIYF.